This paragraph reports one T cell receptor beta chain. This CDR3 has 16 amino acids. The ends lost 6 bases at V and 2 bases at J; junction bases unmatched: 11. Germline lookup yields CDR1 ENHRY and CDR2 SYGVKD. This sample was included in a study of chemoradiotherapy in HPV16-positive cancers. Measured with immunoSEQ multiplex PCR; TCRdb has only the in-frame clones, and not every one. The repertoire consists of about 12,000 clones, with 76% occurring once and the leading ten covering approximately 2.2%. This receptor was taken from a human donor with HPV-associated anogenital cancer. Sampling was carried out from a patient who underwent chemoradiotherapy. V usage is TRBV10-3 and J usage is TRBJ2-7; 9 bases align to TRBD1. CDR3 in amino acids: CAIRSDGTGSPYEQYF. CDR3 bases: TGTGCCATCAGGAGTGACGGGACAGGGTCCCCCTACGAGCAGTACTTC.